This entry lists 17 T cell receptor beta chains sequenced from one sample in a study of cytomegalovirus exposure and HLA in healthy donors. The PCR was carried out with 60 Vbeta primers and 13 Jbeta primers. The method was immunoSEQ multiplex PCR; TCRdb's version includes in-frame clones alone and lacks a portion of them. The sample carries roughly 170,000 clones, around 84% recorded once. The sequenced sample was PBMCs. The receptors were sampled from a girl aged 2-10 years in good health and CMV-seropositive.

The chain has TRBV12-5 and TRBJ2-7; tentative D call: TRBD1 (6 bases). Per germline, CDR1 LGHNT and CDR2 FRNRAP. This CDR3 has 12 amino acids. V lost 1 base to trimming and J lost 7 bases, with 8 bases between them. The CDR3 DNA sequence: TGTGCTAGTGGTTTGGATCAGGGGGAGCAGTACTTC. This encodes CASGLDQGEQYF.

V and J are TRBV6-5 and TRBJ1-1, with D tentatively TRBD1 (5 bases). This CDR3 is 13 amino acids long. CDR1 MNHEY and CDR2 SVGAGI come from the germline V gene. V lost 0 bases to trimming and J lost 9 bases, with 11 bases between them. Here the CDR3 DNA reads TGTGCCAGCAGTTACTCAGGGCGGGGGAAAGCTTTCTTT. It encodes CASSYSGRGKAFF.

This clone was recorded once. V gene TRBV9 combines with J gene TRBJ2-3; D is possibly TRBD1 (6 bases). The germline gives CDR1 SGDLS, CDR2 YYNGEE. The CDR3 consists of 14 residues. With 4 bases removed from V and 8 bases from J, the gap between germline ends came to 17 bases. The CDR3 bases are TGTGCCAGCAGCACGGAGCGGCGAGGGGGTACGCAGTATTTT. Protein: CASSTERRGGTQYF.

The count of this clone is one. In nucleotides, the CDR3 is TGTGCCAGCAGTGATATCGCTAGCGGGAGTTTAGATACGCAGTATTTT. It is translated as CASSDIASGSLDTQYF. J is TRBJ2-3 and V is TRBV2, with 10 bases fitting TRBD2. Losses at the gene ends were 3 bases for V and 5 bases for J; bases not matched to a gene: 8. The CDR3 spans 16 residues. Germline V gives CDR1 SNHLY, CDR2 FYNNEI.

V is TRBV28 and J is TRBJ2-5; maybe TRBD1 (6 bases). The CDR3 contains 13 residues. CDR1 and CDR2 (germline): MDHEN, SYDVKM. V was shortened by 10 bases and J by 1 base, with 13 bases between the two germline ends. The CDR3, as DNA: TGTGCCATCCGGACAGCCACCCAAGAGACCCAGTACTTC. As protein: CAIRTATQETQYF.

The chain is built from TRBV6-5 and TRBJ2-5; 9 bases agree with TRBD1. The germline CDR1 and CDR2 sequences are MNHEY and SVGAGI. This CDR3 contains 13 residues. V was clipped by 6 bases and J by 7 bases; unmatched bases: 6. The CDR3 loop is CASRGTGLGTQYF. In nucleotides, the CDR3 is TGTGCCAGCAGGGGGACAGGGCTTGGGACCCAGTACTTC.

This clone was seen once. The chain employs TRBV9 and TRBJ2-7; 12 bases fit TRBD2. Trimming removed 3 bases from V and 4 bases from J; junction bases left unmatched: 5. From germline, CDR1 is SGDLS and CDR2 YYNGEE. CDR3 length: 15 residues. The DNA for the CDR3 is TGTGCCAGCAGCGCAAAGCTAGCGGGAGGGTACGAGCAGTACTTC. Amino acid sequence: CASSAKLAGGYEQYF.

The chain has TRBV13 and TRBJ2-1; D not certain. The CDR3 is 15 residues long. The V gene lost 2 bases and the J gene lost 4 bases, with 12 bases spanning the gap. The germline V gene encodes CDR1 PRHDT and CDR2 FYEKMQ (reference sequence). CDR3 DNA sequence: TGTGCCAGCAGCTTAAAAGCCTCCCCTTACAATGAGCAGTTCTTC. It yields the protein CASSLKASPYNEQFF.

The chain carries TRBV4-2 and TRBJ2-7, with D possibly TRBD2 on 5 matching bases. V was clipped by 0 bases and J by 7 bases, with 10 bases between them. The CDR3 covers 13 residues. Germline-derived CDR1 and CDR2 are LGHNA and YNFKEQ. The DNA of the CDR3 is TGTGCCAGCAGCCAAGAATTAGGAGGTGAGCAGTACTTC. It yields the protein CASSQELGGEQYF.

This sequence joins TRBV27 and TRBJ1-2; D not resolved. Germline V gene sequence: CDR1 MNHEY, CDR2 SMNVEV (reference sequence). This CDR3 contains 12 residues. V lost 7 bases to trimming and J lost 5 bases, with 11 bases between them. Here the CDR3 reads CASTLSVYGYTF. CDR3 bases: TGTGCCAGCACCCTTTCGGTATATGGCTACACCTTC.

The chain uses TRBV7-9 and TRBJ1-1; D call uncertain. V was clipped by 2 bases and J by 1 base, with 8 bases between them. Germline assignment: CDR1 SEHNR and CDR2 FQNEAQ (reference sequence). This CDR3 contains 14 residues. The CDR3 loop reads CASSLREGNTEAFF. The DNA for the CDR3 is TGTGCCAGCAGCTTACGGGAGGGGAACACTGAAGCTTTCTTT.

The rearrangement links TRBV11-2 to TRBJ2-2; TRBD2 is a possible D gene (5 bases). Trimming pared 2 bases from V and 2 bases from J, leaving 15 bases between. This CDR3 has 17 amino acids. In germline, CDR1 is SGHAT, CDR2 FQNNGV. As DNA, the CDR3 is TGTGCCAGCAGCTTACTGGGAGACCGGCGTAACACCGGGGAGCTGTTTTTT. Its translation is CASSLLGDRRNTGELFF.

The chain uses TRBV27 and TRBJ1-3; no clear D. The V gene's germline CDR1 is MNHEY and CDR2 SMNVEV (reference sequence). The CDR3 extends over 12 amino acids. With 10 bases removed from V and 5 bases from J, the gap between germline ends came to 12 bases. CDR3 DNA: TGTGCCACCCACCTCGAGAGAAACACCATATATTTT. Amino acid sequence: CATHLERNTIYF.

This chain links TRBV4-1 with TRBJ2-1; 11 positions match TRBD2. V was clipped by 4 bases and J by 0 bases; unmatched bases: 17. The CDR3 spans 21 residues. Germline V gives CDR1 MGHRA, CDR2 YSYEKL. The CDR3 DNA follows: TGCGCCAGCAGCCTCACTTGGTGGGGACTAGCGGACCTTAGCTCCTACAATGAGCAGTTCTTC. This gives the protein CASSLTWWGLADLSSYNEQFF.

The chain is built from TRBV2 and TRBJ1-2, with D tentatively TRBD1 (6 bases). CDR1 is SNHLY, CDR2 FYNNEI, per germline. CDR3 size: 14 residues. Deletions cut 2 bases from V and 3 bases from J, with 10 bases between. The DNA of the CDR3 is TGTGCCAGCAGTGAAACTGGGACATACTATGGCTACACCTTC. Its protein product is CASSETGTYYGYTF.

This chain uses TRBV30 with TRBJ1-2; tentative D call: TRBD1 (6 bases). V dropped 3 bases and J dropped 8 bases, with 16 bases sitting between them. Germline V CDR1 and CDR2: GTSNPN, SVGIG (reference sequence). CDR3 length: 13 residues. The CDR3 nucleotides read TGTGCCTGGAGAGGGGGAAAGGCCCGCGGCTACACCTTC. It is translated as CAWRGGKARGYTF.

The gene calls are TRBV30 and TRBJ1-1; TRBD1 matches 7 bases. Germline CDR1 and CDR2: GTSNPN and SVGIG (reference sequence). V lost 3 bases to trimming and J lost 4 bases; unmatched junction nucleotides: 8. This CDR3 is 14 amino acids long. This chain's CDR3 is CAWRAGGSGTEAFF. The CDR3 DNA is TGTGCCTGGAGGGCAGGGGGGAGCGGCACTGAAGCTTTCTTT. The full variable domain, with the rest looked up from reference TRBV30 and TRBJ1-1, is SQTIHQWPATLVQPVGSPLSLECTVEGTSNPNLYWYRQAAGRGLQLLFYSVGIGQISSEVPQNLSASRPQDRQFILSSKKLLLSDSGFYLCAWRAGGSGTEAFFGQGTRLTVV.